This passage covers 32 T cell receptor beta chains from one sample sequenced in a study of blood T cells in healthy people across ages. Primers used in a second PCR of roughly 7 to 11 cycles were a sample-barcoded 5' primer and a J-beta primer mix. One entry per CDR3 protein results from TCRdb running MiXCR on the 5' RACE reads. The sample has about 1 million distinct CDR3 sequences, around 27% seen once; the top ten hold around 0.75%. This sample was also put to use in a study of T cells of mothers and their children.

Sequencing was performed on blood. The receptors were sampled from a girl aged 2 to 10 in good health.

The chain is built from TRBV12-3 or TRBV12-4 and TRBJ2-7; D not certain. V gave up 6 bases and J gave up 7 bases, with 13 bases separating them. CDR3 size: 12 residues. CDR3 nucleotide sequence: TGTGCCAGCAGCCCCCAGCTCCGGGAGCAGTACTTC. It is translated as CASSPQLREQYF.

This clonotype appeared a few times. V gene TRBV29-1 combines with J gene TRBJ1-2, with no clear D. Looked up from germline, CDR1 is SQVTM and CDR2 is ANQGSEA. V was trimmed by 4 bases and J by 1 base, leaving 4 bases between them. The CDR3 length is 11 residues. The CDR3 loop is CSVADNYGYTF. In nucleotides, the CDR3 is TGCAGCGTTGCAGATAACTATGGCTACACCTTC.

This clonotype has just a few counts. The chain couples TRBV20-1 to TRBJ1-2; weak D call: TRBD1 (5 bases). V was pared by 5 bases and J by 4 bases, with 20 bases between. In germline, CDR1 is DFQATT, CDR2 SNEGSKA (reference sequence). The CDR3 has 15 amino acids. The CDR3 nucleotides read TGCAGTGCTCATGGGGGGGAGGGCTTTAGCTATGGCTACACCTTC. Translation gives CSAHGGEGFSYGYTF.

This clonotype was picked up many times. A junction boundary mismatches the germline segment, possibly from a read error. This rearrangement joins TRBV7-9 to TRBJ2-5; a weak D match, TRBD1 (6 bases). CDR3 size: 14 residues. CDR1 is SEHNR and CDR2 is FQNEAQ in the germline V gene (reference sequence). DNA for the CDR3: TGCGCCAGCAGCAGCCCGACAGGCCAAGAGACCCAGTACTTC. Amino acids: CASSSPTGQETQYF.

J is TRBJ2-5 and V is TRBV5-1, with TRBD2 identical over 9 bases. The J call is doubtful: the DNA matches TRBJ2-1 better. The CDR3 runs to 16 residues. Germline V lookup: CDR1 SGHRS, CDR2 YFSETQ. The CDR3 DNA reads TGCGCCAGCAGCCAGATCCCGGGACTAGCCCACAATGAGCAGTTCTTC. It encodes CASSQIPGLAHNEQFF.

The rearrangement links TRBV6-5 to TRBJ2-1; D could derive from TRBD1 or TRBD2 (5 bases each). V gave up 0 bases and J gave up 8 bases, with 11 bases separating them. The germline V gene has CDR1 MNHEY and CDR2 SVGAGI. This CDR3 contains 14 residues. The CDR3 sequence is CASSYSPGRDEQFF. CDR3 sequence (DNA): TGTGCCAGCAGTTACTCTCCGGGACGGGATGAGCAGTTCTTC.

The chain has TRBV7-3 and TRBJ2-7; 9 positions agree with TRBD1. The junction had 11 bases not matched to a gene; V was cut back by 5 bases and J by 12 bases. The CDR3 has 13 amino acids. Per germline, CDR1 SGHTA and CDR2 FQGTGA. Written as DNA, the CDR3 is TGTGCCAGCAGCCCCCAAGGACAGGGGAGGCTGTACTTC. It codes for CASSPQGQGRLYF. Together with reference TRBV7-3 and TRBJ2-7, the CDR3 gives the full variable domain: GAGVSQTPSNKVTEKGKYVELRCDPISGHTALYWYRQSLGQGPEFLIYFQGTGAADDSGLPNDRFFAVRPEGSVSTLKIQRTERGDSAVYLCASSPQGQGRLYFGPGTRLTVT.

A few counts support this clonotype. This chain connects TRBV27 to TRBJ2-7; D is unresolved. Germline CDR1 is MNHEY and CDR2 is SMNVEV (reference sequence). The CDR3 loop spans 13 amino acids. Trimming cost V 7 bases and J 3 bases, with 13 bases left between them. The CDR3 coding sequence is TGTGCCAGCAAACTCTCTCCTAACTACGAGCAGTACTTC. Translation: CASKLSPNYEQYF.

This chain links TRBV24-1 with TRBJ1-5; no clear D gene. Germline assignment: CDR1 KGHDR and CDR2 SFDVKD. The CDR3 is 14 residues long. The V end was cut by 4 bases, the J end by 0 bases, with 6 bases between. The CDR3 coding sequence is TGTGCCACCAGTGACGCCGATAGCAATCAGCCCCAGCATTTT. This translates into CATSDADSNQPQHF.

The table lists this clonotype with a few counts. The rearrangement joins TRBV12-3 or TRBV12-4 to TRBJ2-4, with D perhaps being TRBD1 or TRBD2 (5 bases each). The CDR3 has 12 residues. With 5 bases removed from V and 15 bases from J, the gap between germline ends came to 17 bases. The CDR3 bases are TGTGCCAGCAGTCCCGGGACCAACGATCTGTACTTC. It translates to CASSPGTNDLYF.

The chain links TRBV7-2 to TRBJ1-3; 7 bases match TRBD1. The CDR3 consists of 13 residues. CDR1 SGHTA and CDR2 FQGNSA come from the germline V gene. With V trimmed by 6 bases and J by 4 bases, 3 bases remained unmatched. The CDR3 region is CASRGTVGNTIYF. CDR3 nucleotides: TGTGCCAGCAGGGGGACAGTGGGAAACACCATATATTTT.

The chain joins TRBV29-1 to TRBJ2-1; TRBD2 matches at 10 bases. The CDR3 is 16 residues long. Per germline, CDR1 SQVTM and CDR2 ANQGSEA. V shed 6 bases, J shed 2 bases, and the junction held 10 bases outside the gene matches. The CDR3 region is CSVEVPSGSTYNEQFF. CDR3 DNA sequence: TGCAGCGTGGAGGTCCCTAGCGGGAGTACCTACAATGAGCAGTTCTTC.

This clonotype was recorded a few times. The J gene is TRBJ2-3, the V gene TRBV18, with a tentative D call TRBD2 (5 bases). Germline V gene data show CDR1 as KGHSH and CDR2 as LQKENI. There are 15 residues in the CDR3. V dropped 3 bases and J dropped 4 bases, with 14 bases sitting between them. CDR3: CASSPRRDDADTQYF. As DNA, the CDR3 is TGTGCCAGCTCACCGAGACGGGATGACGCAGATACGCAGTATTTT.

This clonotype has only a few counts. The rearrangement links TRBV4-3 to TRBJ2-7; D is unclear. Germline CDR1 is LGHNA and CDR2 is YSLEER. The V end was cut by 0 bases, the J end by 2 bases, with 8 bases between. The CDR3 length is 14 residues. This CDR3 reads CASSQDNGPYEQYF. CDR3 DNA sequence: TGCGCCAGCAGCCAAGACAACGGGCCCTACGAGCAGTACTTC.

This clonotype has a handful of counts. The chain links TRBV15 to TRBJ2-5; no clear D. CDR1 is LNHNV and CDR2 is YYDKDF in the germline V gene (reference sequence). The CDR3 is 14 residues long. V lost 0 bases to trimming and J lost 2 bases, with 7 bases between them. DNA for the CDR3: TGTGCCACCAGCAGAGATTTGGCTCAAGAGACCCAGTACTTC. It is translated as CATSRDLAQETQYF.

This clonotype was detected only a few times. The V gene is TRBV5-1, the J gene TRBJ1-1; a possible D gene is TRBD1 (5 bases). Germline CDR1 is SGHRS and CDR2 is YFSETQ. V was shortened by 4 bases and J by 5 bases, with 12 bases between the two germline ends. This CDR3 is 13 amino acids long. The CDR3: CASSQPGNTEAFF. In nucleotides, the CDR3 is TGCGCCAGCAGCCAACCAGGGAATACTGAAGCTTTCTTT.

The gene calls are TRBV7-2 and TRBJ1-2, with TRBD1 matching 7 bases. Germline loops: CDR1 SGHTA, CDR2 FQGNSA. This CDR3 comprises 15 residues. The junction had 13 bases not matched to a gene; V was cut back by 8 bases and J by 4 bases. CDR3 residues: CASCQGVGGSYGYTF. The CDR3 DNA sequence: TGTGCCAGCTGCCAGGGGGTCGGCGGAAGCTATGGCTACACCTTC.

In its sample, this clonotype was seen a few times. The chain employs TRBV7-9 and TRBJ1-1; D unresolved. This CDR3 comprises 13 residues. CDR1 SEHNR and CDR2 FQNEAQ come from the germline V gene (reference sequence). Trimming stripped 1 base from V and 8 bases from J, with 11 bases between. CDR3 bases: TGTGCCAGCAGCTTAGGGGGTTCGTGGGAAGCTTTCTTT. This encodes CASSLGGSWEAFF.

This clonotype appeared a few times. The rearrangement joins TRBV27 to TRBJ2-7; D is perhaps TRBD2 (5 bases). The CDR3 loop spans 14 amino acids. Looked up from germline, CDR1 is MNHEY and CDR2 is SMNVEV (reference sequence). The germline V and J ends were trimmed by 4 bases and 3 bases, with 13 bases remaining between them. CDR3 DNA: TGTGCCAGCAGTTACGGGGATCCCCTCTACGAGCAGTACTTC. It specifies CASSYGDPLYEQYF.

Of note for this clonotype: No conserved phenylalanine or tryptophan is present at the end of the CDR3, so a read error is the likely explanation. No DNA is shown, since the ends of the CDR3 on it are uncertain; the CDR3 is the one TCRdb lists. The chain has TRBV7-2 and TRBJ1-1. Termini included, the CDR3 measures 13 amino acids. Germline-derived CDR1 and CDR2 are SGHTA and FQGNSA. Here the CDR3 reads CASSQYRDSEAFL.

The rearrangement uses TRBV6-5 and TRBJ1-4; D may be TRBD1 (6 bases). Trimming took 2 bases from V and 3 from J, leaving 19 bases between them. This CDR3 has 18 amino acids. Germline V lookup: CDR1 MNHEY, CDR2 SVGAGI. CDR3 loop: CASSYPTAGASSNEKLFF. The CDR3 DNA follows: TGTGCCAGCAGTTACCCGACCGCGGGGGCGAGTTCTAATGAAAAACTGTTTTTT.

This clonotype has more than one count but fewer than ten. V is TRBV9 and J is TRBJ2-1, with 7 bases lining up with TRBD1. J was trimmed by 0 bases and V by 4 bases; bases with no gene match: 10. Germline CDR1 reads SGDLS; CDR2 reads YYNGEE. The CDR3 extends over 17 amino acids. The CDR3 loop reads CASSHGTGQVSYNEQFF. In DNA form, the CDR3 reads TGTGCCAGCAGCCACGGAACAGGACAGGTCTCCTACAATGAGCAGTTCTTC.

This clonotype was counted a few times. At one end the junction does not follow the germline gene, possibly because of a read error. V usage is TRBV12-5 and J usage is TRBJ2-1; no firm D call. From germline, CDR1 is LGHNT and CDR2 FRNRAP. CDR3 length equals 13 residues. This chain's CDR3 is CASGLVPFNEKFF. DNA of the CDR3: TGTGCTAGTGGTTTGGTCCCCTTCAATGAGAAGTTCTTC.

The sample holds a few counts of this clonotype. V gene TRBV20-1 combines with J gene TRBJ2-1; D is uncertain. Trimming removed 3 bases from V and 0 bases from J, with 15 bases in between. The CDR3 is made up of 16 amino acids. Germline V gene data show CDR1 as DFQATT and CDR2 as SNEGSKA (reference sequence). DNA for the CDR3: TGCAGTGCTAGGCTTGTGGCCGAAAGCTCCTACAATGAGCAGTTCTTC. Translation: CSARLVAESSYNEQFF.

The gene calls are TRBV7-6 and TRBJ1-1; the D is unclear. Germline assignment: CDR1 SGHVS and CDR2 FNYEAQ. The CDR3 length is 13 residues. Trimming took off 3 bases at V and 3 bases at J, with 8 bases between the two ends. The CDR3 DNA follows: TGTGCCAGCAGCTTGAGGGAGTACACTGAAGCTTTCTTT. Amino acids: CASSLREYTEAFF.

The table lists this clonotype with a few counts. CDR3 nucleotides: TGTGCCAGCAGTTACAGGGAAGGGCCAGAGACCCAGTACTTC. Translated: CASSYREGPETQYF. This chain links TRBV2 with TRBJ2-5; TRBD1 might be the D (6 bases). The germline gives CDR1 SNHLY, CDR2 FYNNEI. CDR3 length equals 14 residues. Trimming took off 5 bases at V and 4 bases at J, with 14 bases between the two ends.

This chain uses TRBV12-3 or TRBV12-4 with TRBJ2-6; unclear D gene. The V end lost 3 bases, the J end lost 1 base, and 4 bases lay between the germline ends. The CDR3 covers 14 residues. The CDR3 sequence: CASSFTSGANVLTF. The DNA of the CDR3 is TGTGCCAGCAGTTTTACGTCTGGGGCCAACGTCCTGACTTTC.

This sequence joins TRBV29-1 and TRBJ1-2; D remains ambiguous. The V and J ends lost 6 bases and 1 base respectively, with 15 bases between them. This CDR3 contains 14 residues. Germline-derived CDR1 and CDR2 are SQVTM and ANQGSEA. The CDR3: CSVGSDLSNYGYTF. CDR3 coding DNA: TGCAGCGTCGGGTCAGACCTGAGTAACTATGGCTACACCTTC.

The chain carries TRBV20-1 and TRBJ2-5; 13 nucleotides match TRBD2. CDR3 length equals 16 residues. Looked up from germline, CDR1 is DFQATT and CDR2 is SNEGSKA (reference sequence). With 3 bases clipped from V and 5 bases from J, the junction kept 9 bases outside the gene matches. The CDR3 bases are TGCAGTGCTAGTCACGGACTAGCGGGAGCGAGTGAGACCCAGTACTTC. Translated: CSASHGLAGASETQYF.

This clonotype was found a few times. V and J are TRBV7-2 and TRBJ2-7; 9 bases map to TRBD2. The CDR3 is 15 amino acids. The germline CDR1 and CDR2 sequences are SGHTA and FQGNSA. Trimming took 4 bases from V and 2 from J; bases not matched to a gene: 6. CDR3 loop: CASSSGGRVTYEQYF. The DNA for the CDR3 is TGTGCCAGCAGCTCAGGCGGGAGGGTAACCTACGAGCAGTACTTC.

The chain uses TRBV19 and TRBJ2-7; a possible D gene is TRBD1 (6 bases). Trimming took off 3 bases at V and 0 bases at J, with 6 bases between the two ends. CDR1 and CDR2 from the germline V gene are LNHDA and SQIVND (reference sequence). CDR3 size: 13 residues. Here the CDR3 reads CASSMDSSYEQYF. CDR3 in DNA: TGTGCCAGTAGTATGGACAGCTCCTACGAGCAGTACTTC.

About this clonotype: An end of the junction does not agree with germline; a read error may underlie this. The chain is built from TRBV10-3 and TRBJ2-5; D may be TRBD2 (6 bases). In germline, CDR1 is ENHRY, CDR2 SYGVKD. The CDR3 loop spans 14 amino acids. This CDR3 is CAIGPGRIAETQSF. The CDR3 region has the DNA TGTGCCATCGGTCCAGGGAGGATTGCGGAGACCCAGTCCTTC.